Below are 6 T cell receptor beta chains sequenced from a single sample in a study of cytomegalovirus exposure and HLA in healthy donors. Primers included in the PCR were 60 Vbeta and 13 Jbeta primers. Here immunoSEQ multiplex PCR was the method, and the copy in TCRdb shows in-frame clones only, minus some. Of tens of thousands of clones listed, approximately 70% are singletons. Sample: PBMCs. These receptors all come from a woman aged 50 to 60 in good health and CMV-seropositive.

V usage is TRBV7-9 and J usage is TRBJ1-1, with 7 positions matching TRBD1. Germline V gene sequence: CDR1 SEHNR, CDR2 FQNEAQ (reference sequence). J lost 7 bases, V lost 4 bases, and 15 bases had no gene match. The CDR3 contains 16 residues. The CDR3 DNA sequence: TGTGCCAGCAGCTCCAGGCCATTGGCAGGGGGTCTTGAAGCTTTCTTT. This gives the protein CASSSRPLAGGLEAFF.

The chain couples TRBV6-5 to TRBJ1-1, with TRBD1 matching over 7 bases. This CDR3 region has 15 residues. Germline lookup yields CDR1 MNHEY and CDR2 SVGAGI. The V segment lost 2 bases and the J segment 8 bases; nucleotides outside the gene matches: 11. Here the CDR3 reads CASSYALQGPPEAFF. CDR3 in DNA: TGTGCCAGCAGTTACGCTCTACAGGGGCCTCCAGAAGCTTTCTTT.

The rearrangement uses TRBV7-2 and TRBJ2-3, with TRBD2 matching over 8 bases. V gave up 1 base and J gave up 5 bases; unmatched junction bases: 2. The CDR3 spans 14 residues. Germline CDR1 and CDR2: SGHTA and FQGNSA. This chain's CDR3 is CASSLGAGGDTQYF. CDR3 bases: TGTGCCAGCAGCTTAGGGGCGGGGGGAGATACGCAGTATTTT.

The chain carries TRBV5-6 and TRBJ2-7, with no clear D. Deletions cut 4 bases from V and 1 base from J, with 9 bases between. Germline V CDR1 and CDR2: SGHDT, YYEEEE. The CDR3 runs 13 residues. In nucleotides, the CDR3 is TGTGCCAGCAGCCTCATGGCTTCCTACGAGCAGTACTTC. Protein sequence: CASSLMASYEQYF. Filled out from reference TRBV5-6 and TRBJ2-7, the complete variable domain reads DAGVTQSPTHLIKTRGQQVTLRCSPKSGHDTVSWYQQALGQGPQFIFQYYEEEERQRGNFPDRFSGHQFPNYSSELNVNALLLGDSALYLCASSLMASYEQYFGPGTRLTVT.

The chain has TRBV7-2 and TRBJ2-5; 10 bases fit TRBD2. The CDR3 covers 15 residues. Trimming at V came to 2 bases and at J to 8 bases, leaving 8 bases not matched to a gene. Germline-derived CDR1 and CDR2 are SGHTA and FQGNSA. CDR3 nucleotides: TGTGCCAGCAGCTTAACAAGCGGGGGGGCCGTAACCCAGTACTTC. Its translation is CASSLTSGGAVTQYF.

The chain links TRBV6-1 to TRBJ2-1, with no clear D. This CDR3 comprises 16 residues. The V end was cut by 3 bases, the J end by 3 bases, with 15 bases between. Germline V CDR1 and CDR2: MNHNS, SASEGT. As DNA, the CDR3 is TGTGCCAGCAGTGATCAAACAAGTTTGAACTACAATGAGCAGTTCTTC. Its protein is CASSDQTSLNYNEQFF.